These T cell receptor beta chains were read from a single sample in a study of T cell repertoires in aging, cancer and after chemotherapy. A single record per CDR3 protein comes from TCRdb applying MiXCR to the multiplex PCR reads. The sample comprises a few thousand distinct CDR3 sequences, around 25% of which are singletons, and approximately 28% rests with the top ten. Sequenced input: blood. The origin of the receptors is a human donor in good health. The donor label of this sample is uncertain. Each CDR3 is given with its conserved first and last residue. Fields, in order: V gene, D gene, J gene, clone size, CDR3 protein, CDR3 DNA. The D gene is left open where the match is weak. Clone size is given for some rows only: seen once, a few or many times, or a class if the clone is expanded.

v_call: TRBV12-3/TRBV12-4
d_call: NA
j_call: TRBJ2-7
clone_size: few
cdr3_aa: CASSRTGLPYEQYF
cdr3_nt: TGTGCCAGCAGTCGCACGGGGCTACCCTACGAGCAGTACTTC

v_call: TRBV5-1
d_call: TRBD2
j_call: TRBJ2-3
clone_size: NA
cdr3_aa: CASSLAAGGQDTQYF
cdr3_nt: TGCGCCAGCAGCTTGGCCGCGGGGGGGCAAGATACGCAGTATTTT

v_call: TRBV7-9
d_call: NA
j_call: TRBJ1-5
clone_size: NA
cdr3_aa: CASSLSGGAGQPQHF
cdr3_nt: TGTGCCAGCAGCCTCTCCGGGGGCGCGGGGCAGCCCCAGCATTTT

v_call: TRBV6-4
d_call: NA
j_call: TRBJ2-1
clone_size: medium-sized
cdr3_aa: CASSGGEYNEQFF
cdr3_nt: TGTGCCAGCAGTGGGGGGGAGTACAATGAGCAGTTCTTC

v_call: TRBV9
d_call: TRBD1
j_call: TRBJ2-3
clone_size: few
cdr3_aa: CASSKGQGKADTQYF
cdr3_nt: TGTGCCAGCAGCAAAGGACAGGGGAAGGCAGATACGCAGTATTTT

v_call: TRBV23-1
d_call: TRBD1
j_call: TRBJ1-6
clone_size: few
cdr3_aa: CASSPQGVTNLRRPSYNSPLHF
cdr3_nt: TGCGCCAGCAGTCCCCAGGGGGTTACTAACCTCCGTCGCCCCTCCTATAATTCACCCCTCCACTTT

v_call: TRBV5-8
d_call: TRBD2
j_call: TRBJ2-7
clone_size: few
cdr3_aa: CASKSGSNYEQYF
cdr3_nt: TGTGCCAGCAAGAGCGGGAGTAACTACGAGCAGTACTTC

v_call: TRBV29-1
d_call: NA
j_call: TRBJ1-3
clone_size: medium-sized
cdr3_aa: CSVEGDKGVSGNTIYF
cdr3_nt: TGCAGCGTTGAAGGTGATAAGGGGGTGTCTGGAAACACCATATATTTT

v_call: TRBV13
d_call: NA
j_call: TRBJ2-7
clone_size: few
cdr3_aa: CASSLHQGSYEQYF
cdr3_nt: TGTGCCAGCAGCTTGCACCAGGGTTCTTACGAGCAGTACTTC

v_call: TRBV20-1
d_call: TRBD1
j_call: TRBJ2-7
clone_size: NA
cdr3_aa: CSAPGTAAYEQYF
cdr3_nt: TGCAGTGCCCCGGGGACAGCCGCCTACGAGCAGTACTTC